Listed below are T cell receptor beta chains from one sample, sequenced in a study of T-cell memory formation after mild COVID-19. TCRdb processed the 5' RACE reads anew with MiXCR; each CDR3 protein has one entry. This sample has approximately 250,000 distinct CDR3 sequences; approximately 15% occur once, and the top ten carry around 20%. Sequenced input: PBMCs or a T cell subset sorted from them (not recorded which). The source is a young man who had mild COVID-19 (a few samples of this study predate the infection). Cell type and time point are not known. Both conserved end residues are part of each CDR3. Each record gives: clone size, V gene, J gene, D gene, CDR3 DNA, CDR3 protein. The D gene is left open where the match is weak. Only part of the rows carry a size: once, few, many, or a class if the clone is expanded.

abundance: many
v_gene: TRBV28
j_gene: TRBJ2-4
d_gene: TRBD1
CDR3nt: TGTGCCAGCAGTTTAACCTTGGACAGGGGCCCTTACTTC
CDR3aa: CASSLTLDRGPYF

abundance: .
v_gene: TRBV4-1
j_gene: TRBJ1-1
d_gene: TRBD1
CDR3nt: TGCGCCAGCAGCCCTAGACAGGGGGCGAACACTGAAGCTTTCTTT
CDR3aa: CASSPRQGANTEAFF

abundance: .
v_gene: TRBV6-2/TRBV6-3
j_gene: TRBJ1-1
d_gene: TRBD1
CDR3nt: TGTGCCAGCAGGCTCGACAGGGAAGGCACTGAAGCTTTCTTT
CDR3aa: CASRLDREGTEAFF

abundance: few
v_gene: TRBV4-1
j_gene: TRBJ1-1
d_gene: TRBD1
CDR3nt: TGCGCCAGCAGCCTTTTGACAGGGGGCTACACTGAAGCTTTCTTT
CDR3aa: CASSLLTGGYTEAFF

abundance: .
v_gene: TRBV6-5
j_gene: TRBJ1-1
d_gene: .
CDR3nt: TGTGCCAGCAGTTACGCGACAGAGAACACTGAAGCTTTCTTT
CDR3aa: CASSYATENTEAFF

abundance: .
v_gene: TRBV7-9
j_gene: TRBJ1-1
d_gene: .
CDR3nt: TGTGCCAGCAGCTTAGACCGGGGGCGGACGAACACTGAAGCTTTCTTT
CDR3aa: CASSLDRGRTNTEAFF

abundance: .
v_gene: TRBV5-6
j_gene: TRBJ1-1
d_gene: .
CDR3nt: TGTGCCAGCAGCTTTACTAATAGGAACACTGAAGCTTTCTTT
CDR3aa: CASSFTNRNTEAFF

abundance: .
v_gene: TRBV9
j_gene: TRBJ2-3
d_gene: .
CDR3nt: TGTGCCAGCAGCCTCGGGGGCATAGCGACCACAGATACGCAGTATTTT
CDR3aa: CASSLGGIATTDTQYF

abundance: .
v_gene: TRBV12-3/TRBV12-4
j_gene: TRBJ2-2
d_gene: .
CDR3nt: TGTGCCAGCATCTCAGACGGGTACACCGGGGAGCTGTTTTTT
CDR3aa: CASISDGYTGELFF

abundance: .
v_gene: TRBV10-2
j_gene: TRBJ1-5
d_gene: TRBD1
CDR3nt: TGCGCCAGCAGCAAGGACAGGGGGGATCAGCCCCAGCATTTT
CDR3aa: CASSKDRGDQPQHF

abundance: few
v_gene: TRBV4-1
j_gene: TRBJ2-2
d_gene: TRBD2
CDR3nt: TGCGCCAGCAGCCTCCTCGGACTAGCGTCGAACACCGGGGAGCTGTTTTTT
CDR3aa: CASSLLGLASNTGELFF

abundance: .
v_gene: TRBV13
j_gene: TRBJ1-1
d_gene: .
CDR3nt: TGTGCCAGCAGCTTAGAAGGGGGAGGGACTGAAGCTTTCTTT
CDR3aa: CASSLEGGGTEAFF

abundance: .
v_gene: TRBV29-1
j_gene: TRBJ2-6
d_gene: TRBD2
CDR3nt: TGCAGCACGGGAGGGGGAACCGGGGCCAACGTCCTGACTTTC
CDR3aa: CSTGGGTGANVLTF